This is a list of T cell receptor beta chains from one sample in a study of CD8+ T cells in alopecia areata. Sequencing was performed with immunoSEQ multiplex PCR; in TCRdb, only in-frame clones are kept and a portion is missing. The repertoire holds 220,000 or so clones, with more than 45% as singletons. Sequencing used CD4+ T cells sorted from blood, obtained at week 0. Source of these receptors: a human donor with alopecia areata. CDR3s include the opening cysteine and the closing phenylalanine or tryptophan. The D gene is left open where the match is weak. Clone size is shown for a subset of rows, as once, few, many or a class of expanded clone.

J gene,D gene,clone size,V gene,CDR3 DNA,CDR3 protein
TRBJ1-1,TRBD1,NA,TRBV7-9,TGTGCCAGCAGCCCACGACAGGGGACGGAAACTGAAGCTTTCTTT,CASSPRQGTETEAFF
TRBJ2-5,NA,NA,TRBV11-2,TGTGCCAGCAGCTACCGCTTTAATGGTCCCACACAGGAGACCCAGTACTTC,CASSYRFNGPTQETQYF
TRBJ1-1,TRBD1,NA,TRBV29-1,TGCAGCGTTGTTAACAACAGGGGGAACACTGAAGCTTTCTTT,CSVVNNRGNTEAFF
TRBJ2-3,TRBD2,NA,TRBV9,TGTGCCAGCAGTGCAATACTAGCGGGGGGAACAGATACGCAGTATTTT,CASSAILAGGTDTQYF
TRBJ1-5,NA,NA,TRBV25-1,TGTGCCAGCAGTGAATATGGTCAGCCCCAGCATTTT,CASSEYGQPQHF
TRBJ2-5,TRBD1,NA,TRBV30,TGTGCCTTCATACGGACAGGGTTGATTAGGGAGACCCAGTACTTC,CAFIRTGLIRETQYF
TRBJ2-7,TRBD2,NA,TRBV30,TGTGCCTGGAGTTCCCACGGGACTAGCGGGAGTTACGAGCAGTACTTC,CAWSSHGTSGSYEQYF
TRBJ1-1,NA,NA,TRBV11-2,TGTGCCAGCAGCAAGGACAGCGAAGCTTTCTTT,CASSKDSEAFF
TRBJ2-5,NA,NA,TRBV27,TGTGCCAGCAGTACTCGGGTGGGACGGCAAGAGACCCAGTACTTC,CASSTRVGRQETQYF
TRBJ1-2,NA,NA,TRBV6-1,TGTGCCAGCAGTGACACTTACAGGGTTACCCATGGCTACACCTTC,CASSDTYRVTHGYTF
TRBJ2-6,NA,NA,TRBV5-4,TGTGCCAGCAGCCCTCCCAGAAGGACCTCTGGGGCCAACGTCCTGACTTTC,CASSPPRRTSGANVLTF
TRBJ1-2,NA,NA,TRBV29-1,TGCAGCGTTGGGACAGAGGGAGGCTACACCTTC,CSVGTEGGYTF
TRBJ2-2,NA,few,TRBV29-1,TGCAGCGTTGAAGGAGGGTTGAACACCGGGGAGCTGTTTTTT,CSVEGGLNTGELFF
TRBJ2-4,TRBD1,NA,TRBV18,TGTGCCAGCTCACCAGGGACAGGGGGAAACATTCAGTACTTC,CASSPGTGGNIQYF
TRBJ2-3,NA,NA,TRBV2,TGTGCCAGCGTCGCAGTGGCTAGCACAGATACGCAGTATTTT,CASVAVASTDTQYF
TRBJ1-2,TRBD1,NA,TRBV7-9,TGTGCCAGCAGCTATTGGACAGGGGGAAACTATGGCTACACCTTC,CASSYWTGGNYGYTF
TRBJ2-1,TRBD1,NA,TRBV30,TGTGCCTGGGGCCCGTACAGGGGAACCCGTAATGAGCAGTTCTTC,CAWGPYRGTRNEQFF
TRBJ2-7,NA,few,TRBV6-6,TGTGCCAGCATAGGGCAGGAGAGCTACGAGCAGTACTTC,CASIGQESYEQYF
TRBJ2-1,NA,NA,TRBV5-4,TGTGCCAGCAGCTTTTACAATGAGCAGTTCTTC,CASSFYNEQFF
TRBJ2-7,NA,few,TRBV27,TGTGCCAGCCGAACCGGGACAACCACCCTCTACGAGCAGTACTTC,CASRTGTTTLYEQYF
TRBJ1-2,NA,NA,TRBV7-9,TGTGCCAGCAGCTTAGAGGGGCTTCGCTACACCTTC,CASSLEGLRYTF
TRBJ2-3,NA,NA,TRBV6-1,TGTGCCAGCACAGCCCCGGTGGGACCAGATACGCAGTATTTT,CASTAPVGPDTQYF
TRBJ1-2,TRBD1,NA,TRBV29-1,TGCAGCGCCTCCCAGGGGGCAGGTGGCTACACCTTC,CSASQGAGGYTF
TRBJ1-2,NA,NA,TRBV20-1,TGCAGTGCTAGTGGTAGCTATGGCTACACCTTC,CSASGSYGYTF
TRBJ2-1,NA,NA,TRBV6-5,TGTGCCAGCAGTTACTCCCGGCTAAAGTGGGTCTTC,CASSYSRLKWVF
TRBJ2-1,NA,NA,TRBV2,TGTGCCAGCAGTGAAGCGGCGGGCCCCCTAGGGAATGAGCAGTTCTTC,CASSEAAGPLGNEQFF
TRBJ2-1,NA,NA,TRBV11-1,TGTGCCAGCAGTACCGGGAGCCTCACCCTAAACAATGAGCAGTTCTTC,CASSTGSLTLNNEQFF
TRBJ2-2,TRBD1,few,TRBV7-7,TGTGCTAGCAGCTCGTTACAGGGGCCCGGGGAGCTGTTTTTT,CASSSLQGPGELFF
TRBJ1-2,NA,once,TRBV30,TGTGCCTGGAGTGTACAGGGAATCTATGGCTACACCTTC,CAWSVQGIYGYTF
TRBJ2-3,TRBD1,NA,TRBV29-1,TGCAGCGGACACAGGGGGCTCACAGATACGCAGTATTTT,CSGHRGLTDTQYF
TRBJ2-2,NA,NA,TRBV7-2,TGTGCCAGCAGCCTGATTCCCACCGGGGAGCTGTTTTTT,CASSLIPTGELFF
TRBJ1-1,NA,NA,TRBV7-2,TGTGCCAGCAGCTTAATGGGCCAAAGCACTGAAGCTTTCTTT,CASSLMGQSTEAFF